This record covers a single T cell receptor beta chain. Antigen specificity is unknown. This entry is derived from a study of T cell responses to AZD1222 COVID-19 vaccine. Whole-study results and caveats: Possibly, clonal diversity was underestimated; donors were largely white British and included more females. CD4 TCRs associated with vaccination spanned spike, dominating at 160-218 and 743-854. Seropositivity was recorded at baseline in only a handful of AZD1222 recipients.

Germline-derived CDR1 and CDR2 are MDHEN and SYDVKM. The CDR3 is 20 residues long. V lost 4 bases, J lost 0 bases, and 16 bases stayed unmatched. The data were produced by immunoSEQ multiplex PCR, yet TCRdb's version contains in-frame clones alone and is incomplete. This repertoire shows about 39,000 clones, roughly 88% found once; its top ten account for more than 20%. The sequence was collected from an adult who received the MenACWY meningococcal vaccine as a control. Sample: peripheral blood, taken 28 days after the second dose of the MenACWY control vaccine. This chain connects TRBV28 to TRBJ2-1; 9 bases match TRBD2. This chain's CDR3 is CASSSLGSGRSDSSYNEQFF. In nucleotides, the CDR3 is TGTGCCAGCAGTTCTCTGGGAAGCGGGAGGTCCGATAGCTCCTACAATGAGCAGTTCTTC.